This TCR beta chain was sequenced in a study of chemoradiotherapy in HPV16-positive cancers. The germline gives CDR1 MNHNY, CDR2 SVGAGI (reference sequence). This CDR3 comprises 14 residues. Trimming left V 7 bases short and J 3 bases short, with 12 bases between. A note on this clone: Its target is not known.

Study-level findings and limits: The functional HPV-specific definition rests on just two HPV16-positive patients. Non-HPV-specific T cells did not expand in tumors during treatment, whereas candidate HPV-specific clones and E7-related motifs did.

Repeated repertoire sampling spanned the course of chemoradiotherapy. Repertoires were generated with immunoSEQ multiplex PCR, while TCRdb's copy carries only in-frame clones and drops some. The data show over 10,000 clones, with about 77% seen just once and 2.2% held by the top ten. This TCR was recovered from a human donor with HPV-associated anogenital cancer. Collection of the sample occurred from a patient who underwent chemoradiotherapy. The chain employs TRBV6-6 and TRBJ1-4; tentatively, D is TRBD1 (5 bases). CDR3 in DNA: TGTGCCAGCAAGGGACCCGAAGCTAATGAAAAACTGTTTTTT. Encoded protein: CASKGPEANEKLFF.